This T cell receptor beta chain was profiled in a study of T cells in Graves' hyperthyroidism and ophthalmopathy. Amplification of TCR beta CDR3 regions used RNA as the template. The TCR CDR3 first-round RT-PCR relied on the HTBI primer set. A single record per CDR3 protein comes from TCRdb applying MiXCR to the multiplex PCR reads. The sample holds some 400,000 distinct CDR3 sequences, approximately 19% seen once. In this sample, this clonotype turned up many times. The V gene's germline CDR1 is MNHNS and CDR2 SASEGT. The V end lost 11 bases, the J end lost 5 bases, and 12 bases lay between the germline ends. The CDR3 has 11 residues.

Sequencing was done on a sample of blood. V gene TRBV6-1 combines with J gene TRBJ1-1; D might be TRBD1 (5 bases). This TCR was recovered from a woman under 30 with Graves' hyperthyroidism. DNA of the CDR3: TGTGCCTCGGGGGTAGAGACTGAAGCTTTCTTT. It encodes CASGVETEAFF.